A single sample is the source of the 7 T cell receptor beta chains below, sequenced in a study of PD-1 blockade in classical Hodgkin lymphoma. Time point given: newly diagnosed, previously untreated cHL patient sample. Magnetic negative selection served to purify CD4+ T cells out of PBMCs that had been thawed. This table comes from immunoSEQ multiplex PCR, and its TCRdb copy is limited to in-frame clones, with some not included. The sample holds fewer than 20,000 clones; about 90% are singletons and the top ten take 0.51%. What was sequenced was CD4+ T cells from blood. The receptor source for this set is a human donor with classical Hodgkin lymphoma.

The rearrangement uses TRBV15 and TRBJ2-2; 7 bases match TRBD1. Germline CDR1 reads LNHNV; CDR2 reads YYDKDF (reference sequence). Unmatched junction bases numbered 3, after V lost 1 base and J lost 4 bases. This CDR3 has 15 amino acids. The DNA for the CDR3 is TGTGCCACCAGCAGAGTCACAGGGGCCACCGGGGAGCTGTTTTTT. Protein: CATSRVTGATGELFF. Together with reference TRBV15 and TRBJ2-2, the CDR3 gives the full variable domain: DAMVIQNPRYQVTQFGKPVTLSCSQTLNHNVMYWYQQKSSQAPKLLFHYYDKDFNNEADTPDNFQSRRPNTSFCFLDIRSPGLGDTAMYLCATSRVTGATGELFFGEGSRLTVL.

The rearrangement links TRBV5-1 to TRBJ2-7; D may match TRBD1 or TRBD2 (6 bases each). CDR1 SGHRS and CDR2 YFSETQ come from the germline V gene. CDR3 length equals 14 residues. V lost 4 bases and J 4 bases, leaving 15 bases between the germline ends. The CDR3: CASSQQQGLYEQYF. The CDR3 bases are TGCGCCAGCAGCCAACAACAGGGACTGTACGAGCAGTACTTC.

The table lists this clone with a count of one. The rearrangement joins TRBV5-1 to TRBJ1-4; 7 bases line up with TRBD1. Trimming cost V 3 bases and J 8 bases; bases outside gene matches: 7. The germline V gene has CDR1 SGHRS and CDR2 YFSETQ. This CDR3 region has 14 residues. The DNA of the CDR3 is TGCGCCAGCAGCTCCCAGGGGGTAAGGGAAAAACTGTTTTTT. Its translation is CASSSQGVREKLFF.

The gene calls are TRBV10-1 and TRBJ2-7, with D possibly being TRBD1 (5 bases). CDR3 size: 12 residues. Germline lookup yields CDR1 WNHNN and CDR2 SYGVQD (reference sequence). The V end lost 6 bases, the J end lost 6 bases, and 12 bases lay between the germline ends. The CDR3 sequence is CASSYRSSEQYF. In DNA form, the CDR3 reads TGCGCCAGCAGCTACAGGTCGTCCGAGCAGTACTTC.

Worth noting for this clone: Other DNA sequences within the sample encode an identical CDR3. This chain joins TRBV4-1 and TRBJ2-3; D is unresolved. The CDR3 runs to 14 residues. The V gene's germline CDR1 is MGHRA and CDR2 YSYEKL. Trimming cost V 1 base and J 2 bases, with 7 bases left between them. The CDR3 DNA is TGCGCCAGCAGCCAAGTTACTGCCACAGATACGCAGTATTTT. Translating it yields CASSQVTATDTQYF.

The rearrangement joins TRBV5-1 to TRBJ2-2, with 10 bases aligning to TRBD2. Germline CDR1 SGHRS, CDR2 YFSETQ. This CDR3 has 16 amino acids. Germline trimming cut 0 bases from V and 4 bases from J; bases unmatched to any gene: 3. The CDR3 loop reads CASSLEVAGGTGELFF. Written as DNA, the CDR3 is TGCGCCAGCAGCTTGGAAGTAGCGGGGGGCACCGGGGAGCTGTTTTTT.

V usage is TRBV19 and J usage is TRBJ2-3, with unresolved D. Germline CDR1 LNHDA, CDR2 SQIVND (reference sequence). This CDR3 has 15 amino acids. Trimming took 3 bases from V and 2 from J, leaving 12 bases between them. The DNA of the CDR3 is TGTGCCAGTAGTATCCGCGGAGCCTACACAGATACGCAGTATTTT. This translates into CASSIRGAYTDTQYF.